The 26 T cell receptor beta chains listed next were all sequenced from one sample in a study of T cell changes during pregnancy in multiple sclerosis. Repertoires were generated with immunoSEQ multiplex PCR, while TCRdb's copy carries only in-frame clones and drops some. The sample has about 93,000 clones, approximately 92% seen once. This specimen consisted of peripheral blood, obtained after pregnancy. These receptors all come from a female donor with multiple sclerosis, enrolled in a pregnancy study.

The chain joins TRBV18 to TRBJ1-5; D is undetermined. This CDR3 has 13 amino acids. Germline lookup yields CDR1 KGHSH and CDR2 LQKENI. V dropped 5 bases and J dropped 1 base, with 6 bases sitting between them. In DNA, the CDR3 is TGTGCCAGCTCAAGGGAGAGCAATCAGCCCCAGCATTTT. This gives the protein CASSRESNQPQHF.

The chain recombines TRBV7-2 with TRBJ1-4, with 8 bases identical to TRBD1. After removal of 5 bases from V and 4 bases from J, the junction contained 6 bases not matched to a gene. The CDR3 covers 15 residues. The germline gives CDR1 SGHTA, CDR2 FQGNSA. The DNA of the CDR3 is TGTGCCAGCAGCCAGACAGGGGCCGGTAATGAAAAACTGTTTTTT. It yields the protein CASSQTGAGNEKLFF.

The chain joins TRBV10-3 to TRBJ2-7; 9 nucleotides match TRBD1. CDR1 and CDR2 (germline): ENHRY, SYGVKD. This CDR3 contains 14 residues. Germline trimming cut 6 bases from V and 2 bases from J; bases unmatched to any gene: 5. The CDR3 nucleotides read TGTGCCATCAGCCCAGACAGGGGGACCTACGAGCAGTACTTC. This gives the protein CAISPDRGTYEQYF.

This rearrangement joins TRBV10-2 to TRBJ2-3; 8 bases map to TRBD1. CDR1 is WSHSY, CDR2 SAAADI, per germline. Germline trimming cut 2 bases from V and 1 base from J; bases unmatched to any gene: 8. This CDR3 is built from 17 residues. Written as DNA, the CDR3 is TGCGCCAGCAGTGAGGGACAGGGTCGGGGTGGCACAGATACGCAGTATTTT. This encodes CASSEGQGRGGTDTQYF.

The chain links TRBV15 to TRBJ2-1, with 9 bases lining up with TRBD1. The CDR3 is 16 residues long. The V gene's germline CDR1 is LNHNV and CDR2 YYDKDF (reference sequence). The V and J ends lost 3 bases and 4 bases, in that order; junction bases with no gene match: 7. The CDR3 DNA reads TGTGCCACCAGCAGGGGGACAGGGACACTATACAATGAGCAGTTCTTC. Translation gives CATSRGTGTLYNEQFF.

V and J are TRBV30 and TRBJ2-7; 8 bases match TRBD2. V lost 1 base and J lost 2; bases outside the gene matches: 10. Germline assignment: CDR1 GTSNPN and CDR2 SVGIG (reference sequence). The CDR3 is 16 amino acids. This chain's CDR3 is CAWSGSVTSDTYEQYF. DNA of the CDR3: TGTGCCTGGAGTGGATCGGTGACTAGCGACACCTACGAGCAGTACTTC.

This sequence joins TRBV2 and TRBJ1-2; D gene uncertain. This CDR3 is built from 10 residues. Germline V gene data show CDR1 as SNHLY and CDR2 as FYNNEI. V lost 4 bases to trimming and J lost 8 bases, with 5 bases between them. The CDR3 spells CASSAGGYTF. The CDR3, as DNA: TGTGCCAGCAGTGCTGGCGGCTACACCTTC. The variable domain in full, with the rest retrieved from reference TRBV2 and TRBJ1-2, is EPEVTQTPSHQVTQMGQEVILRCVPISNHLYFYWYRQILGQKVEFLVSFYNNEISEKSEIFDDQFSVERPDGSNFTLKIRSTKLEDSAMYFCASSAGGYTFGSGTRLTVV.

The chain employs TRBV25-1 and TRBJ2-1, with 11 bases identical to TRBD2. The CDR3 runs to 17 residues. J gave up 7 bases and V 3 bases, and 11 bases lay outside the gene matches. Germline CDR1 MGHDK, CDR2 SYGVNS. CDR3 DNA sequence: TGTGCCAGCAGTGATCCGATAGCGGGGGGGCGTTCGAATGAGCAGTTCTTC. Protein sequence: CASSDPIAGGRSNEQFF. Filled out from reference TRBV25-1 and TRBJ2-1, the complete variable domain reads EADIYQTPRYLVIGTGKKITLECSQTMGHDKMYWYQQDPGMELHLIHYSYGVNSTEKGDLSSESTVSRIRTEHFPLTLESARPSHTSQYLCASSDPIAGGRSNEQFFGPGTRLTVL.

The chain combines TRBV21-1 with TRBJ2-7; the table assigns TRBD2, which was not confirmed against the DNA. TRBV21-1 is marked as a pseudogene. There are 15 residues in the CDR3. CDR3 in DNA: TGTGCCAGCAGCGTTAGATTCGGGAGGGCCTACGAGCAGTACTTC. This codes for CASSVRFGRAYEQYF.

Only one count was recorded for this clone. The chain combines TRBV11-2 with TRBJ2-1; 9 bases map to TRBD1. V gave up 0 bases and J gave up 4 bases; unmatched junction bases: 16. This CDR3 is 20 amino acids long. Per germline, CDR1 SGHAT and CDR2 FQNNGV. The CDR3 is CASSLEAGTGIVGGYNEQFF. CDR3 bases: TGTGCCAGCAGCTTAGAGGCCGGGACAGGGATTGTTGGGGGGTACAATGAGCAGTTCTTC.

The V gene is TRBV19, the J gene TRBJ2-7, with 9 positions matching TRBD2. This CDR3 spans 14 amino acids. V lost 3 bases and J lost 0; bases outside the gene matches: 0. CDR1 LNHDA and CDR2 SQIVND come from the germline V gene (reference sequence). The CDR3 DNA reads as TGTGCCAGTAGTATTAGCGGGAGCTCCTACGAGCAGTACTTC. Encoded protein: CASSISGSSYEQYF.

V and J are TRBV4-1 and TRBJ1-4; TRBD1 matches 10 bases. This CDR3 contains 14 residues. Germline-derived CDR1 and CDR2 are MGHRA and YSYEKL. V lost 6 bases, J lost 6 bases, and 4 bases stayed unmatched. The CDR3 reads CASREDRGHEKLFF. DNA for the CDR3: TGCGCCAGCAGGGAAGACAGGGGGCATGAAAAACTGTTTTTT.

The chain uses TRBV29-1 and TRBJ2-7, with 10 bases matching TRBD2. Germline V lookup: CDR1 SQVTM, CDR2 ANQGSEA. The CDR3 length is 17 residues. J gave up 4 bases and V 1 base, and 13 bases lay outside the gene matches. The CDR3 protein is CSVEGVAGGPLGYEQYF. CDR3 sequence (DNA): TGCAGCGTTGAAGGGGTAGCGGGAGGACCCCTCGGTTACGAGCAGTACTTC.

CDR3: CASRQYTEAFF. The CDR3 DNA sequence: TGTGCCAGTAGACAGTACACTGAAGCTTTCTTT. This chain uses TRBV19 with TRBJ1-1; D is unclear. CDR1 is LNHDA, CDR2 SQIVND, per germline (reference sequence). The CDR3 has 11 residues. V was clipped by 6 bases and J by 3 bases, with 5 bases between them.

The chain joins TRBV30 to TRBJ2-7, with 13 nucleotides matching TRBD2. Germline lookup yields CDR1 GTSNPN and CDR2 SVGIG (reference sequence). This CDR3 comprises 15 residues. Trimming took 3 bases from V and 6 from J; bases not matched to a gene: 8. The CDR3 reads CAWRGLAGNPGEQYF. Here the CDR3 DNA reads TGTGCCTGGAGGGGACTAGCGGGAAATCCAGGCGAGCAGTACTTC.

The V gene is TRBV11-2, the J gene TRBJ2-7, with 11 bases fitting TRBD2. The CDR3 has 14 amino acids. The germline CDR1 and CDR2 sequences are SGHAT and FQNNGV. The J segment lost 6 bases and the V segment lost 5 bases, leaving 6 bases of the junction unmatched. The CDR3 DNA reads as TGTGCCAGCAGCCCGCAGCTAGCGGGGGGCGAGCAGTACTTC. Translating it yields CASSPQLAGGEQYF.

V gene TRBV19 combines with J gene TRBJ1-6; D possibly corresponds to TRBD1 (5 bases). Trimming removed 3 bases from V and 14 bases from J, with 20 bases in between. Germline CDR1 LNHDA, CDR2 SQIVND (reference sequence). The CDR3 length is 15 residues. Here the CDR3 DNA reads TGTGCCAGTAGTATGAAAGGGGCCCAGGGTAGAACCCTCCACTTT. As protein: CASSMKGAQGRTLHF.

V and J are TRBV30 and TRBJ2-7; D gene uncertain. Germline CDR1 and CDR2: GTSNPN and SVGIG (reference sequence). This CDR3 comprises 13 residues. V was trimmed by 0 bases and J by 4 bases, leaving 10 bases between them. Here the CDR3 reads CAWSVPSRYEQYF. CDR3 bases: TGTGCCTGGAGTGTACCCTCCAGGTACGAGCAGTACTTC.

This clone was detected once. The DNA of the CDR3 is TGTGCCAGCAGCTTAGCTAGCGAGTATGGCTACACCTTC. It is translated as CASSLASEYGYTF. The chain carries TRBV7-2 and TRBJ1-2; unclear D gene. Germline CDR1 reads SGHTA; CDR2 reads FQGNSA. CDR3 length: 13 amino acids. Trimming removed 0 bases from V and 5 bases from J, with 7 bases in between.

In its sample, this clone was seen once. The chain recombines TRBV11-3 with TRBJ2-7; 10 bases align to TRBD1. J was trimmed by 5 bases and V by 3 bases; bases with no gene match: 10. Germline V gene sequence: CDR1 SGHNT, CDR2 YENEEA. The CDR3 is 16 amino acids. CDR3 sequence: CASSFETGQGKNEQYF. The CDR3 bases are TGTGCCAGCAGCTTTGAGACGGGACAGGGGAAGAACGAGCAGTACTTC.

The CDR3 spells CASSLGQPPNEQFF. The CDR3, as DNA: TGTGCCAGCAGCCTCGGACAGCCGCCCAATGAGCAGTTCTTC. This chain uses TRBV5-6 with TRBJ2-1; D perhaps matches TRBD1 (6 bases). The CDR3 contains 14 residues. CDR1 and CDR2 (germline): SGHDT, YYEEEE. V dropped 4 bases and J dropped 6 bases, with 14 bases sitting between them.

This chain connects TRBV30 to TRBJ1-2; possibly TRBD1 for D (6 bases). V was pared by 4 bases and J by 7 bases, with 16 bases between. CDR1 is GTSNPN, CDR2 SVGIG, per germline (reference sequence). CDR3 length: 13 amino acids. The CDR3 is CAWNLLGGAGYTF. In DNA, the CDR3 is TGTGCCTGGAATCTTCTTGGGGGGGCTGGCTACACCTTC.

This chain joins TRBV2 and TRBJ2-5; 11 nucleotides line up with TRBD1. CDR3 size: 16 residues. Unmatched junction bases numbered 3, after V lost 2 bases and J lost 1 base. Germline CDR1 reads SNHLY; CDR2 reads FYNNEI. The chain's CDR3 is CASSEPGQGVQETQYF. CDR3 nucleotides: TGTGCCAGCAGTGAACCGGGACAGGGGGTCCAAGAGACCCAGTACTTC.

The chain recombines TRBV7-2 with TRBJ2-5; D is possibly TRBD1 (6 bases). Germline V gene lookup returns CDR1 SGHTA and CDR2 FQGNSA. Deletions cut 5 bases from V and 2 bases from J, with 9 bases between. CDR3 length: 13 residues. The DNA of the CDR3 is TGTGCCAGCAGCCCCGGACAGCAAGAGACCCAGTACTTC. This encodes CASSPGQQETQYF. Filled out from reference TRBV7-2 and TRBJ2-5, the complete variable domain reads GAGVSQSPSNKVTEKGKDVELRCDPISGHTALYWYRQSLGQGLEFLIYFQGNSAPDKSGLPSDRFSAERTGGSVSTLTIQRTQQEDSAVYLCASSPGQQETQYFGPGTRLLVL.

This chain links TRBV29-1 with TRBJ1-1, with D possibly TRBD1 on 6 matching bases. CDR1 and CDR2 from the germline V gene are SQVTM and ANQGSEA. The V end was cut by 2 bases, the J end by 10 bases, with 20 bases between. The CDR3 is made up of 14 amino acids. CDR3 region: CSVESRQEGIGAFF. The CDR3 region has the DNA TGCAGCGTTGAATCGCGACAGGAAGGAATCGGAGCTTTCTTT.

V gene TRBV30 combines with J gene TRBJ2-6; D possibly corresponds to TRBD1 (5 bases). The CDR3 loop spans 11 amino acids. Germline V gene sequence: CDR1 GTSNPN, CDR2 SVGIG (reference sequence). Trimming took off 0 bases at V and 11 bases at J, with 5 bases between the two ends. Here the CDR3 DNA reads TGTGCCTGGAGTGTACAGGACGTCCTGACTTTC. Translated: CAWSVQDVLTF.